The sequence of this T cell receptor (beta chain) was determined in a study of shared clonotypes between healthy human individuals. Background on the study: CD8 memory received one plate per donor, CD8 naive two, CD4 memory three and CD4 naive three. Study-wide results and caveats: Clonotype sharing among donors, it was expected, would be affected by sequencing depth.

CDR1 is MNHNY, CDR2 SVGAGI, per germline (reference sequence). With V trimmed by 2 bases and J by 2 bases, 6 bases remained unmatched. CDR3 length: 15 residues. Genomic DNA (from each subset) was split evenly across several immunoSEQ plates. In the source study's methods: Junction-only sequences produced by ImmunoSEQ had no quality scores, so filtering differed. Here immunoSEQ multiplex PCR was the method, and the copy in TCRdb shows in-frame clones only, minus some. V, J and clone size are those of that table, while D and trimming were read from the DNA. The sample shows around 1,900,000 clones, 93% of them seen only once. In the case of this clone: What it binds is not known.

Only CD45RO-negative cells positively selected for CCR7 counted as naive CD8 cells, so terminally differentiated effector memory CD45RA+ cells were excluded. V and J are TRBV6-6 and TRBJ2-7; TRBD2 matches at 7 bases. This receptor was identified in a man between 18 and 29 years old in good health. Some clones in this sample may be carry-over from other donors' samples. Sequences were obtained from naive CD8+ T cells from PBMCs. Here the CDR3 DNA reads TGTGCCAGCAGTTACGACCCCCTAGCGGCCTACGAGCAGTACTTC. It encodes CASSYDPLAAYEQYF.